The rows below give T cell receptor beta chains drawn from one sample of a study of spatial heterogeneity in lung cancer. TCRdb analysed the 5' RACE reads with MiXCR anew, one entry per CDR3 protein. The sample has approximately 92,000 distinct CDR3 sequences, about 12% seen once; the top ten hold 35% to 50%. Sequences were derived from PBMCs, sampled at surgery. The receptor set was obtained from a male donor with early-stage non-small cell lung cancer. Both conserved end residues are part of each CDR3. The D gene is left open where the match is weak. A clone size is listed for some rows: how often the clone was seen (once, few, many), or a class if it is expanded.

D gene: NA
V gene: TRBV11-3
clone size: NA
J gene: TRBJ2-3
CDR3 protein: CASSLVLGNTQYF
CDR3 DNA: TGTGCCAGCAGCTTAGTTCTGGGGAATACGCAGTATTTT

D gene: TRBD1
V gene: TRBV6-5
clone size: NA
J gene: TRBJ1-1
CDR3 protein: CASRTYRGRRGEAFF
CDR3 DNA: TGTGCCAGCAGAACTTACAGGGGGCGAAGGGGTGAAGCTTTCTTT

D gene: TRBD2
V gene: TRBV7-2
clone size: few
J gene: TRBJ2-1
CDR3 protein: CASSSFEGSGRARNEQFF
CDR3 DNA: TGTGCCAGCAGCTCCTTCGAGGGTAGCGGGAGGGCCAGGAATGAGCAGTTCTTC

D gene: NA
V gene: TRBV5-1
clone size: few
J gene: TRBJ2-7
CDR3 protein: CASSVGPEGYEQYF
CDR3 DNA: TGCGCCAGCAGCGTGGGACCCGAGGGCTACGAGCAGTACTTC

D gene: TRBD1
V gene: TRBV11-2
clone size: NA
J gene: TRBJ2-1
CDR3 protein: CASSRIRTGYYNEQFF
CDR3 DNA: TGTGCCAGCAGCAGAATAAGGACAGGGTACTACAATGAGCAGTTCTTC

D gene: NA
V gene: TRBV28
clone size: few
J gene: TRBJ1-5
CDR3 protein: CASNLKRRSIAQHF
CDR3 DNA: TGTGCCAGCAACCTTAAACGGAGATCAATCGCCCAGCATTTT

D gene: TRBD1
V gene: TRBV30
clone size: few
J gene: TRBJ2-5
CDR3 protein: CAWRRHGTGAQETQYF
CDR3 DNA: TGTGCCTGGAGACGCCATGGGACAGGGGCCCAAGAGACCCAGTACTTC

D gene: NA
V gene: TRBV20-1
clone size: NA
J gene: TRBJ2-6
CDR3 protein: CSAPLAGANVLTF
CDR3 DNA: TGCAGTGCTCCACTAGCTGGGGCCAACGTCCTGACTTTC

D gene: NA
V gene: TRBV4-3
clone size: few
J gene: TRBJ2-3
CDR3 protein: CASSHDGQGGGTDTQYF
CDR3 DNA: TGCGCCAGCAGCCATGACGGACAGGGAGGGGGCACAGATACGCAGTATTTT

D gene: TRBD2
V gene: TRBV10-3
clone size: few
J gene: TRBJ2-5
CDR3 protein: CAISRREGHETQYF
CDR3 DNA: TGTGCCATCAGTCGGCGGGAGGGCCATGAGACCCAGTACTTC

D gene: TRBD2
V gene: TRBV28
clone size: NA
J gene: TRBJ2-3
CDR3 protein: CASSGLTSGMLDTQYF
CDR3 DNA: TGTGCCAGCAGTGGATTGACTAGCGGGATGCTAGATACGCAGTATTTT

D gene: NA
V gene: TRBV28
clone size: few
J gene: TRBJ2-5
CDR3 protein: CASSRNGAWETQYF
CDR3 DNA: TGTGCCAGCAGTCGAAACGGGGCCTGGGAGACCCAGTACTTC

D gene: TRBD1
V gene: TRBV20-1
clone size: NA
J gene: TRBJ2-7
CDR3 protein: CSAEGQGAWEQYF
CDR3 DNA: TGCAGTGCAGAAGGACAGGGGGCCTGGGAGCAGTACTTC

D gene: NA
V gene: TRBV20-1
clone size: few
J gene: TRBJ2-1
CDR3 protein: CSSNRVDEQFF
CDR3 DNA: TGCAGTAGCAACAGGGTGGATGAGCAGTTCTTC

D gene: TRBD1
V gene: TRBV7-8
clone size: NA
J gene: TRBJ2-1
CDR3 protein: CASSLEEGAKFF
CDR3 DNA: TGTGCCAGCAGCTTAGAAGAGGGGGCAAAGTTCTTC

D gene: NA
V gene: TRBV29-1
clone size: many
J gene: TRBJ2-4
CDR3 protein: CAGGRSDKNIQYF
CDR3 DNA: TGCGCCGGCGGACGATCCGACAAAAACATTCAGTACTTC

D gene: NA
V gene: TRBV3-1
clone size: few
J gene: TRBJ1-1
CDR3 protein: CASSPSGPGGVNTEAFF
CDR3 DNA: TGTGCCAGCAGCCCCTCGGGGCCAGGAGGGGTGAACACTGAAGCTTTCTTT

D gene: NA
V gene: TRBV12-3/TRBV12-4
clone size: many
J gene: TRBJ1-5
CDR3 protein: CASSNRGHRYSNQPQHF
CDR3 DNA: TGTGCCAGCAGCAACCGCGGACATCGCTATAGCAATCAGCCCCAGCATTTT

D gene: NA
V gene: TRBV3-1
clone size: NA
J gene: TRBJ2-7
CDR3 protein: CASSPSGPSYEQYF
CDR3 DNA: TGTGCCAGCAGCCCGTCCGGGCCCTCCTACGAGCAGTACTTC

D gene: TRBD1
V gene: TRBV5-8
clone size: NA
J gene: TRBJ1-1
CDR3 protein: CASSSRTGGPMNTEAFF
CDR3 DNA: TGTGCCAGCAGCTCCCGGACAGGGGGCCCCATGAACACTGAAGCTTTCTTT

D gene: NA
V gene: TRBV11-1
clone size: many
J gene: TRBJ2-1
CDR3 protein: CASSLVRVPYNEQFF
CDR3 DNA: TGTGCCAGCAGCTTAGTGCGGGTGCCCTACAATGAGCAGTTCTTC

D gene: TRBD1
V gene: TRBV20-1
clone size: few
J gene: TRBJ2-3
CDR3 protein: CSAWTGSGTDTQYF
CDR3 DNA: TGCAGTGCTTGGACAGGGTCGGGCACAGATACGCAGTATTTT

D gene: NA
V gene: TRBV7-8
clone size: many
J gene: TRBJ2-5
CDR3 protein: CASTHQGSRQETQYF
CDR3 DNA: TGTGCCAGCACCCACCAAGGATCCCGACAAGAGACCCAGTACTTC

D gene: TRBD1
V gene: TRBV20-1
clone size: few
J gene: TRBJ1-2
CDR3 protein: CSARGGQGADYGYTF
CDR3 DNA: TGCAGTGCTAGAGGCGGGCAGGGGGCGGACTATGGCTACACCTTC

D gene: NA
V gene: TRBV28
clone size: many
J gene: TRBJ2-7
CDR3 protein: CASSLLKHRTSYEQYF
CDR3 DNA: TGTGCCAGCAGTTTATTAAAGCACAGGACTTCCTACGAGCAGTACTTC

D gene: NA
V gene: TRBV2
clone size: many
J gene: TRBJ2-1
CDR3 protein: CASSEWRGKQFF
CDR3 DNA: TGTGCCAGCAGTGAATGGCGGGGCAAGCAGTTCTTC

D gene: TRBD2
V gene: TRBV30
clone size: NA
J gene: TRBJ2-2
CDR3 protein: CAWSMRGAPSGELFF
CDR3 DNA: TGTGCCTGGAGTATGCGGGGGGCTCCGTCCGGGGAGCTGTTTTTT

D gene: NA
V gene: TRBV6-5
clone size: NA
J gene: TRBJ2-7
CDR3 protein: CASSMPGEQYF
CDR3 DNA: TGTGCCAGCAGTATGCCGGGCGAGCAGTACTTC

D gene: TRBD1
V gene: TRBV11-1
clone size: few
J gene: TRBJ2-2
CDR3 protein: CASSLSRGNVGELFF
CDR3 DNA: TGTGCCAGCAGCCTTTCCAGGGGGAATGTCGGGGAGCTGTTTTTT

D gene: TRBD1
V gene: TRBV6-1
clone size: NA
J gene: TRBJ2-5
CDR3 protein: CASIRQGQETQYF
CDR3 DNA: TGTGCCAGCATCCGACAGGGGCAAGAGACCCAGTACTTC

D gene: NA
V gene: TRBV30
clone size: once
J gene: TRBJ2-2
CDR3 protein: CAWRAWATNTGELFF
CDR3 DNA: TGTGCCTGGCGGGCGTGGGCAACGAACACCGGGGAGCTGTTTTTT

D gene: NA
V gene: TRBV9
clone size: few
J gene: TRBJ2-3
CDR3 protein: CASSAVFTDTQYF
CDR3 DNA: TGTGCCAGCAGCGCCGTTTTCACAGATACGCAGTATTTT

D gene: NA
V gene: TRBV20-1
clone size: NA
J gene: TRBJ1-5
CDR3 protein: CSASGPANQPQHF
CDR3 DNA: TGCAGTGCTAGTGGCCCAGCTAATCAGCCCCAGCATTTT

D gene: NA
V gene: TRBV3-1
clone size: many
J gene: TRBJ1-1
CDR3 protein: CASSQVVRNTEAFF
CDR3 DNA: TGTGCCAGCAGCCAAGTGGTCCGTAACACTGAAGCTTTCTTT

D gene: TRBD1
V gene: TRBV20-1
clone size: few
J gene: TRBJ1-1
CDR3 protein: CSARTAPLGTENTEAFF
CDR3 DNA: TGCAGTGCTAGAACGGCCCCCCTCGGGACAGAGAACACTGAAGCTTTCTTT

D gene: NA
V gene: TRBV7-9
clone size: NA
J gene: TRBJ2-5
CDR3 protein: CASSLGQAPRETQYF
CDR3 DNA: TGTGCCAGCAGCTTAGGACAGGCCCCTCGGGAGACCCAGTACTTC

D gene: NA
V gene: TRBV5-6
clone size: NA
J gene: TRBJ1-5
CDR3 protein: CASSLGGGNQPQHF
CDR3 DNA: TGTGCCAGCAGCTTGGGGGGAGGCAATCAGCCCCAGCATTTT

D gene: NA
V gene: TRBV7-3
clone size: few
J gene: TRBJ2-2
CDR3 protein: CASSPPGSGGELFF
CDR3 DNA: TGTGCCAGCAGCCCCCCCGGTAGCGGTGGGGAGCTGTTTTTT

D gene: NA
V gene: TRBV4-1
clone size: NA
J gene: TRBJ2-1
CDR3 protein: CASSLINTGTTQFF
CDR3 DNA: TGCGCCAGCAGCCTAATTAACACCGGGACCACACAATTCTTC

D gene: NA
V gene: TRBV6-6
clone size: NA
J gene: TRBJ2-2
CDR3 protein: CASSTGPSTGELFF
CDR3 DNA: TGTGCCAGCAGTACCGGGCCCTCCACCGGGGAGCTGTTTTTT

D gene: TRBD1
V gene: TRBV7-9
clone size: NA
J gene: TRBJ2-3
CDR3 protein: CASSFGQAHTDTQYF
CDR3 DNA: TGTGCCAGCAGCTTCGGACAGGCCCACACAGATACGCAGTATTTT

D gene: NA
V gene: TRBV6-2/TRBV6-3
clone size: NA
J gene: TRBJ1-2
CDR3 protein: CASRLRRTGYTF
CDR3 DNA: TGTGCCAGCAGGCTGCGACGGACTGGCTACACCTTC

D gene: NA
V gene: TRBV28
clone size: many
J gene: TRBJ1-2
CDR3 protein: CASSFLGGSYGYTF
CDR3 DNA: TGTGCCAGCAGTTTTCTAGGAGGTTCCTATGGCTACACCTTC